These T cell receptor beta chains were read from a single sample in a study of shared clonotypes between healthy human individuals. Repertoires were generated with immunoSEQ multiplex PCR, while TCRdb's copy carries only in-frame clones and drops some. This table has 2 million to 2.5 million clones, 80% to 95% appearing once. The sample consisted of naive CD4+ T cells from PBMCs. These receptors were obtained from a man between 18 and 29 years old in good health. Some clones in this sample may be carry-over from other donors' samples. CDR3s include the opening cysteine and the closing phenylalanine or tryptophan. Fields, in order: clone size, V gene, D gene, J gene, CDR3 protein, CDR3 DNA. D genes are given only for firm matches. Some rows have no size entry. The others give once, few or many, or a class for an expanded clone.

size: -; V: TRBV28; D: TRBD2; J: TRBJ2-2; CDR3: CASSDFHLSGRFDPGELFF; DNA: TGTGCCAGCAGCGACTTCCACCTTAGCGGGAGATTTGACCCCGGGGAGCTGTTTTTT
size: -; V: TRBV7-2; D: -; J: TRBJ1-1; CDR3: CASSLGERRNTEAFF; DNA: TGTGCCAGCAGCTTAGGGGAGAGAAGGAACACTGAAGCTTTCTTT
size: once; V: TRBV28; D: -; J: TRBJ2-7; CDR3: CASSLRIGGGANPYEQYF; DNA: TGTGCCAGCAGTTTAAGGATTGGTGGGGGTGCCAATCCCTACGAGCAGTACTTC
size: -; V: TRBV27; D: -; J: TRBJ2-7; CDR3: CASSLKTNSYEQYF; DNA: TGTGCCAGCAGTCTAAAAACCAACTCCTACGAGCAGTACTTC
size: -; V: TRBV6-1; D: -; J: TRBJ1-1; CDR3: CASSAKGLTEAFF; DNA: TGTGCCAGCAGTGCAAAGGGCCTGACTGAAGCTTTCTTT
size: -; V: TRBV10-3; D: -; J: TRBJ1-2; CDR3: CAISEVGAGYGYTF; DNA: TGTGCCATCAGTGAGGTGGGGGCGGGCTATGGCTACACCTTC
size: -; V: TRBV5-1; D: -; J: TRBJ2-7; CDR3: CASSIWDLQSSEQYF; DNA: TGCGCCAGCAGCATATGGGACTTACAATCCTCCGAGCAGTACTTC
size: -; V: TRBV4-3; D: -; J: TRBJ2-1; CDR3: CASSQDDWEWYNEQFF; DNA: TGCGCCAGCAGCCAAGATGATTGGGAGTGGTACAATGAGCAGTTCTTC
size: few; V: TRBV5-1; D: TRBD2; J: TRBJ2-1; CDR3: CASSLGLAEYNEQFF; DNA: TGCGCCAGCAGCCTCGGACTAGCGGAATACAATGAGCAGTTCTTC
size: -; V: TRBV6-5; D: -; J: TRBJ1-1; CDR3: CASSYDPGTEAFF; DNA: TGTGCCAGCAGTTACGACCCGGGGACTGAAGCTTTCTTT
size: -; V: TRBV6-5; D: -; J: TRBJ2-5; CDR3: CASSYSMGRAQETQYF; DNA: TGTGCCAGCAGTTACTCGATGGGCCGGGCTCAAGAGACCCAGTACTTC
size: once; V: TRBV15; D: -; J: TRBJ1-3; CDR3: CATSRDTARSGNTIYF; DNA: TGTGCCACCAGCAGAGATACGGCCCGTTCTGGAAACACCATATATTTT
size: -; V: TRBV19; D: -; J: TRBJ1-5; CDR3: CASSPPQRIFSNQPQHF; DNA: TGTGCCAGTAGTCCCCCACAACGGATTTTTAGCAATCAGCCCCAGCATTTT
size: -; V: TRBV25-1; D: TRBD1; J: TRBJ2-3; CDR3: CASSRRQGGADTQYF; DNA: TGTGCCAGCAGTCGCCGACAGGGGGGCGCAGATACGCAGTATTTT
size: -; V: TRBV10-1; D: -; J: TRBJ2-7; CDR3: CASSVLGPLSYEQYF; DNA: TGCGCCAGCAGTGTTTTGGGGCCATTGTCCTACGAGCAGTACTTC
size: -; V: TRBV6-5; D: -; J: TRBJ2-3; CDR3: CASREPDGTQYF; DNA: TGTGCCAGCAGGGAGCCTGATGGTACGCAGTATTTT
size: once; V: TRBV7-9; D: -; J: TRBJ1-1; CDR3: CASSLNPQTEAFF; DNA: TGTGCCAGCAGCTTGAATCCCCAGACTGAAGCTTTCTTT
size: -; V: TRBV27; D: -; J: TRBJ1-2; CDR3: CASRPSWGSGTSGYTF; DNA: TGTGCCAGCAGACCTTCGTGGGGGTCCGGCACCTCTGGCTACACCTTC
size: -; V: TRBV18; D: -; J: TRBJ2-1; CDR3: CASSPRGRINDEQFF; DNA: TGTGCCAGCTCACCAAGGGGCAGGATAAACGATGAGCAGTTCTTC
size: -; V: TRBV18; D: -; J: TRBJ2-3; CDR3: CASSPPGLPTDTQYF; DNA: TGTGCCAGCTCACCACCGGGACTCCCCACAGATACGCAGTATTTT
size: -; V: TRBV7-3; D: -; J: TRBJ2-2; CDR3: CASSSSPYRTANTGELFF; DNA: TGTGCCAGCAGCTCATCTCCCTACCGTACAGCGAACACCGGGGAGCTGTTTTTT
size: -; V: TRBV7-2; D: TRBD2; J: TRBJ2-1; CDR3: CASSRGFGSGSWDEQFF; DNA: TGTGCCAGCAGCCGAGGATTTGGGAGCGGGAGTTGGGATGAGCAGTTCTTC
size: -; V: TRBV7-3; D: -; J: TRBJ2-7; CDR3: CASSQGSTSDEQYF; DNA: TGTGCCAGCAGCCAGGGTAGCACTTCGGACGAGCAGTACTTC
size: -; V: TRBV6-5; D: -; J: TRBJ1-2; CDR3: CASSYSSGKSYGYTF; DNA: TGTGCCAGCAGTTACTCGTCGGGGAAATCCTATGGCTACACCTTC
size: -; V: TRBV18; D: -; J: TRBJ1-4; CDR3: CASSSQGPTNEKLFF; DNA: TGTGCCAGCTCATCACAGGGCCCCACTAATGAAAAACTGTTTTTT
size: -; V: TRBV6-5; D: -; J: TRBJ2-3; CDR3: CASSYPGGTDTQYF; DNA: TGTGCCAGCAGTTATCCCGGGGGCACAGATACGCAGTATTTT
size: -; V: TRBV2; D: TRBD1; J: TRBJ1-2; CDR3: CASRQGNYGYTF; DNA: TGTGCCAGCAGACAGGGGAACTATGGCTACACCTTC
size: -; V: TRBV28; D: TRBD1; J: TRBJ1-2; CDR3: CASSPGQPLRGYTF; DNA: TGTGCCAGCAGCCCGGGACAGCCTTTGCGCGGCTACACCTTC
size: -; V: TRBV2; D: -; J: TRBJ2-1; CDR3: CASSDGPATEQFF; DNA: TGTGCCAGCAGTGACGGCCCGGCCACTGAGCAGTTCTTC
size: -; V: TRBV19; D: TRBD1; J: TRBJ2-7; CDR3: CASSILAGTETYEQYF; DNA: TGTGCCAGTAGTATCCTGGCCGGGACAGAGACCTACGAGCAGTACTTC
size: -; V: TRBV28; D: -; J: TRBJ2-4; CDR3: CASSLRAFLGAKNIQYF; DNA: TGTGCCAGCAGTTTAAGGGCGTTCTTGGGAGCCAAAAACATTCAGTACTTC
size: -; V: TRBV20-1; D: -; J: TRBJ1-1; CDR3: CSWLRGTEAFF; DNA: TGCAGTTGGCTTCGTGGCACTGAAGCTTTCTTT
size: once; V: TRBV10-3; D: TRBD2; J: TRBJ2-3; CDR3: CAISGLAGAGWKTDTQYF; DNA: TGTGCCATCTCCGGACTAGCGGGAGCGGGGTGGAAGACAGATACGCAGTATTTT
size: -; V: TRBV11-2; D: -; J: TRBJ2-1; CDR3: CASSLPGSYNEQFF; DNA: TGTGCCAGCAGCTTACCAGGCTCCTACAATGAGCAGTTCTTC
size: few; V: TRBV10-3; D: -; J: TRBJ1-1; CDR3: CAISERPTRNTEAFF; DNA: TGTGCCATCAGTGAAAGACCCACCCGGAACACTGAAGCTTTCTTT
size: once; V: TRBV29-1; D: -; J: TRBJ2-3; CDR3: CSVSGLPTQYF; DNA: TGCAGCGTGTCTGGACTCCCGACGCAGTATTTT
size: -; V: TRBV9; D: -; J: TRBJ2-3; CDR3: CASSLRRISTDTQYF; DNA: TGTGCCAGCAGCCTCCGACGGATAAGCACAGATACGCAGTATTTT
size: -; V: TRBV4-3; D: -; J: TRBJ1-4; CDR3: CASSQRGYNEKLFF; DNA: TGCGCCAGCAGCCAGCGAGGGTATAATGAAAAACTGTTTTTT
size: -; V: TRBV2; D: TRBD2; J: TRBJ2-3; CDR3: CATTYSGAGFTDTQYF; DNA: TGTGCCACCACCTATAGTGGAGCGGGATTCACAGATACGCAGTATTTT
size: -; V: TRBV9; D: -; J: TRBJ1-1; CDR3: CASSRGYTEAFF; DNA: TGTGCCAGCAGTAGAGGTTACACTGAAGCTTTCTTT
size: -; V: TRBV28; D: -; J: TRBJ2-7; CDR3: CASSSRGYEQYF; DNA: TGTGCCAGCAGTTCTCGTGGCTACGAGCAGTACTTC
size: -; V: TRBV2; D: -; J: TRBJ2-4; CDR3: CASSDIGESMDIQYF; DNA: TGTGCCAGCAGTGATATCGGGGAGAGTATGGACATTCAGTACTTC
size: -; V: TRBV6-6; D: -; J: TRBJ2-1; CDR3: CASTSRNRNSNEQFF; DNA: TGTGCCAGCACCAGCAGAAACCGGAATTCCAATGAGCAGTTCTTC
size: once; V: TRBV4-1; D: TRBD1; J: TRBJ2-7; CDR3: CASSRTGTGLSYEQYF; DNA: TGCGCCAGCAGTCGTACCGGGACAGGTCTTTCCTACGAGCAGTACTTC
size: -; V: TRBV19; D: -; J: TRBJ2-7; CDR3: CASSIVGTSSYEQYF; DNA: TGTGCCAGTAGCATTGTTGGCACGAGCTCCTACGAGCAGTACTTC
size: -; V: TRBV14; D: -; J: TRBJ2-7; CDR3: CASSPGWKSSYEQYF; DNA: TGTGCCAGCAGCCCCGGATGGAAAAGCTCCTACGAGCAGTACTTC
size: -; V: TRBV2; D: -; J: TRBJ2-1; CDR3: CASSENRGSVDEQFF; DNA: TGTGCCAGCAGTGAAAATAGGGGGTCGGTGGATGAGCAGTTCTTC
size: few; V: TRBV7-2; D: -; J: TRBJ1-1; CDR3: CASSQQGMGNTEAFF; DNA: TGTGCCAGCAGCCAACAGGGAATGGGGAACACTGAAGCTTTCTTT
size: -; V: TRBV7-9; D: TRBD1; J: TRBJ1-3; CDR3: CASSLTPQGEVGNTIYF; DNA: TGTGCCAGCAGCTTAACGCCACAGGGGGAAGTTGGAAACACCATATATTTT
size: -; V: TRBV4-1; D: -; J: TRBJ2-1; CDR3: CASSQGLQTPTEQFF; DNA: TGCGCCAGCAGCCAAGGACTCCAAACCCCCACTGAGCAGTTCTTC
size: -; V: TRBV29-1; D: -; J: TRBJ2-7; CDR3: CSVGRSSEQYF; DNA: TGCAGCGTCGGACGGTCTAGCGAGCAGTACTTC
size: -; V: TRBV10-3; D: TRBD1; J: TRBJ1-2; CDR3: CAISDERTGYAYTF; DNA: TGTGCCATCAGTGATGAACGGACAGGGTATGCCTACACCTTC
size: -; V: TRBV6-5; D: TRBD1; J: TRBJ2-2; CDR3: CASNQDRDAGELFF; DNA: TGTGCCAGCAACCAGGACAGGGATGCCGGGGAGCTGTTTTTT
size: -; V: TRBV5-1; D: TRBD1; J: TRBJ2-7; CDR3: CASSFGTGGYDEQYF; DNA: TGCGCCAGCAGCTTCGGGACAGGGGGCTACGACGAGCAGTACTTC
size: -; V: TRBV11-2; D: TRBD2; J: TRBJ2-1; CDR3: CASSTQVAGDVNEQFF; DNA: TGTGCCAGCAGCACCCAGGTAGCGGGAGACGTCAATGAGCAGTTCTTC
size: -; V: TRBV10-3; D: -; J: TRBJ2-1; CDR3: CAISEVSYNEQFF; DNA: TGTGCCATCAGTGAAGTCTCCTACAATGAGCAGTTCTTC